This is a list of T cell receptor beta chains from one sample in a study of blood T cell repertoires in COVID-19. The assay was immunoSEQ multiplex PCR, and TCRdb's table has in-frame clones only and misses some. The sample has around 100,000 clones, 70% to 90% seen once; the top ten hold about 5.3%. What was sequenced was peripheral blood. Receptors originate from a human donor in a cohort sampled during active COVID-19. CDR3s include the opening cysteine and the closing phenylalanine or tryptophan. The D gene is left open where the match is weak. Clone size is shown for a subset of rows, as once, few, many or a class of expanded clone.

13,-,TRBJ2-3,TRBV6-5,-,CASQDSNSDTQYF,TGTGCCAGCCAGGACAGTAACTCAGATACGCAGTATTTT
16,TRBD2,TRBJ2-3,TRBV7-8,-,CASSLLGRGDSDTQYF,TGTGCCAGCAGCTTATTAGGTCGGGGGGACTCAGATACGCAGTATTTT
14,-,TRBJ1-1,TRBV11-2,-,CASRGGARNTEAFF,TGTGCCAGCAGGGGTGGGGCCAGGAACACTGAAGCTTTCTTT
14,-,TRBJ1-1,TRBV6-6,-,CASSYGETNTEAFF,TGTGCCAGCAGTTACGGAGAGACGAACACTGAAGCTTTCTTT
14,TRBD1,TRBJ1-5,TRBV28,-,CATFRTGGYQPQHF,TGTGCCACCTTCAGGACAGGGGGTTATCAGCCCCAGCATTTT
18,TRBD2,TRBJ2-1,TRBV28,-,CASSPTSGRLSSYNEQFF,TGTGCCAGCAGCCCCACTAGCGGGAGGTTGAGCTCCTACAATGAGCAGTTCTTC
13,TRBD2,TRBJ2-7,TRBV28,-,CASFLAGASEQYF,TGTGCCAGCTTCCTAGCGGGAGCGTCCGAGCAGTACTTC
14,TRBD2,TRBJ2-7,TRBV3-1/TRBV3-2,-,CASSQLAGDYEQYF,TGTGCCAGCAGCCAACTAGCGGGGGACTACGAGCAGTACTTC
15,-,TRBJ1-5,TRBV4-2,-,CASSQQQDSNQPQHF,TGTGCCAGCAGCCAACAACAGGATAGCAATCAGCCCCAGCATTTT
18,TRBD2,TRBJ2-7,TRBV27,-,CASSLSAGLAGPTYEQYF,TGTGCCAGCAGTTTGTCGGCGGGACTAGCGGGCCCGACCTACGAGCAGTACTTC
13,-,TRBJ1-6,TRBV12-3/TRBV12-4,-,CASSLGGKSPLHF,TGTGCCAGCAGTTTGGGGGGGAAATCACCCCTCCACTTT
16,-,TRBJ1-5,TRBV27,once,CASSSEGGFGNQPQHF,TGTGCCAGCAGTTCAGAAGGGGGTTTTGGCAATCAGCCCCAGCATTTT
16,TRBD1,TRBJ2-2,TRBV5-1,-,CASSLQGPSGGGELFF,TGCGCCAGCAGCCTACAGGGGCCCTCTGGGGGCGGGGAGCTGTTTTTT
15,TRBD1,TRBJ2-7,TRBV5-5,-,CASSRKDRDSYEQYF,TGTGCCAGCAGCCGAAAAGACAGGGACTCCTACGAGCAGTACTTC
17,-,TRBJ1-6,TRBV11-2,once,CASSLGPPGLPNSPLHF,TGTGCCAGCAGCTTGGGCCCCCCCGGTCTGCCAAATTCACCCCTCCACTTT
14,TRBD1,TRBJ1-2,TRBV14,few,CASSQRPGGYGYTF,TGTGCCAGCAGCCAACGCCCAGGGGGCTATGGCTACACCTTC
14,-,TRBJ2-1,TRBV19,-,CASSRDFHYNEQFF,TGTGCCAGTAGTAGGGACTTTCACTACAATGAGCAGTTCTTC
15,TRBD1,TRBJ1-1,TRBV5-1,-,CASSLFEDRGTEAFF,TGCGCCAGCAGCTTGTTTGAGGACAGGGGGACTGAAGCTTTCTTT
19,TRBD1,TRBJ1-6,TRBV3-1/TRBV3-2,once,CASSQSFPGQSSYNSPLHF,TGTGCCAGCAGCCAATCATTTCCGGGACAGAGCTCCTATAATTCACCCCTCCACTTT
15,TRBD1,TRBJ1-5,TRBV5-6,-,CASSRRTGGYQPQHF,TGTGCCAGCAGCCGACGGACAGGGGGATATCAGCCCCAGCATTTT
13,-,TRBJ2-7,TRBV6-5,few,CASSYRGKYEQYF,TGTGCCAGCAGTTACAGGGGGAAGTACGAGCAGTACTTC
14,TRBD2,TRBJ2-7,TRBV28,-,CASRGKRGSYEQYF,TGTGCCAGCAGGGGGAAGCGGGGCTCCTACGAGCAGTACTTC
12,-,TRBJ1-2,TRBV6-5,-,CASSSQGLGYTF,TGTGCCAGCAGTTCTCAGGGGCTGGGCTACACCTTC
15,TRBD1,TRBJ2-1,TRBV2,few,CASSLAGTGSHEQFF,TGTGCCAGCAGTCTCGCCGGGACAGGGTCGCATGAGCAGTTCTTC
15,TRBD2,TRBJ2-7,TRBV19,-,CASSISAGVSYEQYF,TGTGCCAGTAGTATATCAGCGGGAGTCTCCTACGAGCAGTACTTC
14,TRBD1,TRBJ1-2,TRBV6-1,-,CASSEVGQGRGYTF,TGTGCCAGCAGTGAAGTTGGACAGGGAAGAGGCTACACCTTC
17,TRBD1,TRBJ1-6,TRBV27,-,CASSPTWGQALWGPLHF,TGTGCCAGCAGTCCTACCTGGGGACAGGCCCTTTGGGGTCCCCTCCACTTT
13,-,TRBJ2-1,TRBV4-3,-,CASSQVVGSPLFF,TGCGCCAGCAGCCAAGTTGTCGGTTCCCCTTTGTTCTTC
11,-,TRBJ2-5,TRBV2,-,CASSVQSTQYF,TGTGCCAGCAGCGTTCAGTCAACCCAGTACTTC
12,-,TRBJ1-2,TRBV6-1,-,CASSETDNGYTF,TGTGCCAGCAGTGAAACCGACAATGGCTACACCTTC
16,-,TRBJ1-3,TRBV13,many,CASSLRVISSGNTIYF,TGTGCCAGCAGCTTACGGGTTATCTCCTCTGGAAACACCATATATTTT
18,TRBD1,TRBJ1-6,TRBV4-1,-,CASSQTPRGPSDNSPLHF,TGCGCCAGCAGCCAGACACCCAGGGGGCCTAGCGATAATTCACCCCTCCACTTT
14,-,TRBJ1-2,TRBV7-9,-,CASSHRGPHYGYTF,TGTGCCAGCAGCCACCGCGGTCCGCACTATGGCTACACCTTC
15,TRBD1,TRBJ1-1,TRBV15,-,CATSSDDRGRTEAFF,TGTGCCACCAGCAGTGACGACAGGGGGAGGACTGAAGCTTTCTTT
17,-,TRBJ2-7,TRBV7-2,-,CASSSPGRGELRYEQYF,TGTGCCAGCAGCTCCCCAGGGCGGGGTGAATTGCGCTACGAGCAGTACTTC
16,TRBD1,TRBJ1-3,TRBV27,-,CASSRWTGTPGNTIYF,TGTGCCAGCAGTAGGTGGACAGGAACTCCTGGAAACACCATATATTTT
11,-,TRBJ2-3,TRBV5-6,-,CASSSSGTQYF,TGTGCCAGCAGCTCAAGCGGTACGCAGTATTTT
14,-,TRBJ1-4,TRBV6-5,-,CASRRPGTSEKLFF,TGTGCCAGCAGGCGACCCGGGACAAGTGAAAAACTGTTTTTT
15,-,TRBJ2-2,TRBV7-2,-,CASSLSGANTGELFF,TGTGCCAGCAGCTTAAGCGGAGCCAACACCGGGGAGCTGTTTTTT